This T cell receptor (beta chain) was obtained from a study of tissue T cells after allogeneic stem cell transplantation. Whole-study findings and limits: Motif-based clustering found tissue-specific repertoire signatures shared across patients, though few clones were shared.

Concerning this clone: Antigen unknown.

GI sites, liver, skin and spleen were taken after median 9.75 post-mortem hours. Clones were sequenced by immunoSEQ multiplex PCR, and TCRdb holds only the in-frame ones, with some missing. This repertoire shows 8,000 to 10,000 clones, 60% found once; its top ten account for 9.6%. J was trimmed by 4 bases and V by 0 bases; bases with no gene match: 8. This CDR3 has 16 amino acids. Germline V gene sequence: CDR1 SGHTA, CDR2 FQGNSA. The chain carries TRBV7-2 and TRBJ2-5; 7 positions match TRBD1. Sequenced material: tissue from the jejunum, taken at autopsy. This receptor was taken from a woman between 18 and 55 years old with breast cancer. CDR3 bases: TGTGCCAGCAGCTTAGCCTGGGGCACAGGGGCAGAGACCCAGTACTTC. As protein: CASSLAWGTGAETQYF.